These 28 T cell receptor beta chains originate from one sample sequenced in a study of shared T cell receptors in the human thymus (dated by TCRdb to 2020 to 2022). Libraries were built with the immunoSEQ multiplex PCR assay. TCRdb took over this immuneACCESS table, retaining in-frame rearrangements with V and J assigned. Such tables are incomplete; in checked studies, under half of the missing clones stem from an unresolved V gene, and the remainder is unexplained. Counted in this sample were 700,000 or so clones; approximately 83% of them appeared once. 0.0095% to 0.013% of the sample is taken by the ten largest. This sample was shared with a second study, whose subject was human thymus T cells.

Sequencing was performed on thymocytes. Receptor source: a girl under three years old with a congenital heart defect. Donor details come from another sample of the same person, matched by shared clones.

The rearrangement joins TRBV7-9 to TRBJ1-2; 9 nucleotides match TRBD1. The CDR3 consists of 15 residues. Germline values: CDR1 SEHNR, CDR2 FQNEAQ (reference sequence). V lost 1 base to trimming and J lost 3 bases; unmatched junction nucleotides: 3. For the CDR3, the DNA is TGTGCCAGCAGCTTAGTTGACAGGGGGGACTATGGCTACACCTTC. It yields the protein CASSLVDRGDYGYTF.

This clone came up a few times. J is TRBJ1-5 and V is TRBV6-1, with D perhaps TRBD1 (5 bases). The CDR3 runs 14 residues. Trimming stripped 6 bases from V and 9 bases from J, with 18 bases between. The V gene's germline CDR1 is MNHNS and CDR2 SASEGT. CDR3 sequence reads: CASSPLLGGGPQHF. CDR3 nucleotides: TGTGCCAGCAGCCCCCTGTTGGGGGGAGGGCCCCAGCATTTT.

This clone is a singleton in its sample. CDR3 amino acids: CASSYVADQETQYF. As DNA, the CDR3 is TGTGCCAGTAGTTATGTGGCGGATCAAGAGACCCAGTACTTC. J is TRBJ2-5 and V is TRBV19; D gene unclear. The V end lost 5 bases, the J end lost 2 bases, and 12 bases lay between the germline ends. The CDR3 loop spans 14 amino acids. CDR1 is LNHDA and CDR2 is SQIVND in the germline V gene (reference sequence).

A single count supports this clone. The chain uses TRBV19 and TRBJ1-2; D unclear. From germline, CDR1 is LNHDA and CDR2 SQIVND (reference sequence). The V end was cut by 4 bases, the J end by 9 bases, with 30 bases between. The CDR3 has 18 residues. CDR3 DNA: TGTGCCAGTAGTAGCCGACACCGAATACCTCGGTCGTGGGAGTGCTACACCTTC. Encoded protein: CASSSRHRIPRSWECYTF.

This sequence joins TRBV2 and TRBJ1-3; tentative D call: TRBD1 (5 bases). Germline lookup yields CDR1 SNHLY and CDR2 FYNNEI. There are 13 residues in the CDR3. DNA for the CDR3: TGTGCTCTGGGCGGGGGATCTGGAAACACCATATATTTT. It codes for CALGGGSGNTIYF.

The V gene is TRBV27, the J gene TRBJ2-3; perhaps TRBD1 as D (6 bases). In germline, CDR1 is MNHEY, CDR2 SMNVEV (reference sequence). CDR3 size: 14 residues. Trimming shortened V by 6 bases and J by 5 bases, and 15 bases separated the two germline ends. This CDR3 is CASSRQEAEDTQYF. CDR3 nucleotide sequence: TGTGCCAGCAGCCGACAGGAGGCGGAAGATACGCAGTATTTT.

CDR3 in amino acids: CASSRNRGDTGELFF. The CDR3 DNA follows: TGCGCCAGCAGCAGGAACAGGGGGGACACCGGGGAGCTGTTTTTT. The chain uses TRBV5-1 and TRBJ2-2, with TRBD1 matching 8 bases. J lost 3 bases, V lost 4 bases, and 5 bases had no gene match. The germline V gene encodes CDR1 SGHRS and CDR2 YFSETQ. The CDR3 loop spans 15 amino acids.

CDR3 sequence: CASSIDWVAGITDTQYF. The CDR3 coding sequence is TGTGCCAGTAGTATAGATTGGGTAGCGGGGATCACAGATACGCAGTATTTT. The chain has TRBV19 and TRBJ2-3; 8 bases fit TRBD2. With 0 bases clipped from V and 2 bases from J, the junction kept 7 bases outside the gene matches. The germline V gene encodes CDR1 LNHDA and CDR2 SQIVND (reference sequence). This CDR3 region has 17 residues.

The rearrangement joins TRBV25-1 to TRBJ1-1, with D perhaps matching TRBD1 (6 bases). V lost 4 bases and J 11 bases, leaving 14 bases between the germline ends. The CDR3 totals 12 residues. Germline V gene data show CDR1 as MGHDK and CDR2 as SYGVNS. The CDR3 DNA follows: TGTGCCAGCAGTGCCCGGGCAGGGGCCGCTTTCTTT. This encodes CASSARAGAAFF. Variable domain in full (rest from reference TRBV25-1 and TRBJ1-1): EADIYQTPRYLVIGTGKKITLECSQTMGHDKMYWYQQDPGMELHLIHYSYGVNSTEKGDLSSESTVSRIRTEHFPLTLESARPSHTSQYLCASSARAGAAFFGQGTRLTVV.

The chain is built from TRBV28 and TRBJ1-6; weak D call: TRBD1 (5 bases). V was pared by 6 bases and J by 10 bases, with 16 bases between. This CDR3 is built from 14 residues. From germline, CDR1 is MDHEN and CDR2 SYDVKM. CDR3 sequence reads: CASSYGGTGSPLHF. As DNA, the CDR3 is TGTGCCAGCAGCTATGGGGGGACGGGATCACCCCTCCACTTT.

The gene calls are TRBV5-4 and TRBJ1-2; 10 positions match TRBD1. V lost 2 bases, J lost 2 bases, and 6 bases stayed unmatched. The CDR3 extends over 16 amino acids. Germline lookup yields CDR1 SGHNT and CDR2 YYREEE (reference sequence). This CDR3 reads CASSLPPGQGNYGYTF. CDR3 coding DNA: TGTGCCAGCAGCTTACCTCCGGGACAGGGGAACTATGGCTACACCTTC.

This rearrangement joins TRBV7-9 to TRBJ1-4; D remains ambiguous. CDR1 is SEHNR, CDR2 FQNEAQ, per germline (reference sequence). V lost 5 bases to trimming and J lost 8 bases, with 21 bases between them. This CDR3 is built from 16 residues. CDR3 in DNA: TGTGCCAGCAGCCCCGTCTCGGGGTGGTACGAAGAAAAACTGTTTTTT. Amino acid sequence: CASSPVSGWYEEKLFF.

This chain connects TRBV6-5 to TRBJ2-7, with D perhaps TRBD1 (5 bases). Trimming stripped 2 bases from V and 3 bases from J, with 14 bases between. CDR1 and CDR2 (germline): MNHEY, SVGAGI. There are 15 residues in the CDR3. This CDR3 reads CASSYNWTRFYEQYF. CDR3 bases: TGTGCCAGCAGTTACAATTGGACACGCTTCTACGAGCAGTACTTC.

This chain joins TRBV7-2 and TRBJ2-2; TRBD1 is a possible D gene (5 bases). The V end lost 2 bases, the J end lost 4 bases, and 11 bases lay between the germline ends. Germline-derived CDR1 and CDR2 are SGHTA and FQGNSA. The length of the CDR3 is 15 residues. The chain's CDR3 is CASSLRTQGTGELFF. The CDR3 region has the DNA TGTGCCAGCAGCTTAAGGACCCAGGGCACCGGGGAGCTGTTTTTT.

The V gene is TRBV5-6, the J gene TRBJ2-5, with D tentatively TRBD2 (7 bases). From germline, CDR1 is SGHDT and CDR2 YYEEEE. This CDR3 contains 17 residues. V lost 0 bases to trimming and J lost 7 bases, with 22 bases between them. The DNA for the CDR3 is TGTGCCAGCAGCTTGGGGCCCGGCGGGGGCGAGGGTGGGACCCAGTACTTC. This gives the protein CASSLGPGGGEGGTQYF.

The sample holds one count of this clone. The genes are TRBV5-1 and TRBJ2-3; maybe TRBD1 (6 bases). Germline lookup yields CDR1 SGHRS and CDR2 YFSETQ. Trimming cost V 4 bases and J 9 bases, with 9 bases left between them. The CDR3 runs to 11 residues. CDR3 nucleotide sequence: TGCGCCAGCAGCGACCAGGGGACGCAGTATTTT. Its translation is CASSDQGTQYF.

The chain recombines TRBV27 with TRBJ1-4; weak D call: TRBD1 (6 bases). Trimming took off 8 bases at V and 5 bases at J, with 15 bases between the two ends. This CDR3 region has 14 residues. Germline loops: CDR1 MNHEY, CDR2 SMNVEV (reference sequence). The CDR3 is CASRPDRRNEKLFF. CDR3 nucleotides: TGTGCCAGCCGGCCCGACAGGAGGAATGAAAAACTGTTTTTT.

The CDR3 is CASSILSGVSTDTQYF. The DNA of the CDR3 is TGTGCCAGTAGTATCCTAAGCGGGGTATCCACAGATACGCAGTATTTT. V usage is TRBV19 and J usage is TRBJ2-3; 7 bases fit TRBD2. V trimming: 3 bases; J trimming: 2 bases; junction bases outside the gene matches: 8. The CDR3 has 16 amino acids. Germline CDR1 is LNHDA and CDR2 is SQIVND (reference sequence).

This clone was observed a handful of times. V usage is TRBV11-2 and J usage is TRBJ2-1; TRBD2 aligns across 7 bases. CDR3 length equals 16 residues. J gave up 5 bases and V 5 bases, and 12 bases lay outside the gene matches. Germline assignment: CDR1 SGHAT and CDR2 FQNNGV. The CDR3 is CASSPGTTNYNNEQFF. In DNA, the CDR3 is TGTGCCAGCAGCCCCGGGACTACGAATTACAACAATGAGCAGTTCTTC.

This chain links TRBV2 with TRBJ1-2, with a tentative D call TRBD1 (6 bases). The CDR3 contains 17 residues. Germline CDR1 reads SNHLY; CDR2 reads FYNNEI. CDR3 bases: TGTTGCCAGCATAATATCGGTTCGGGACACGATGCATGTGGCTACACCTTC. Its translation is CCQHNIGSGHDACGYTF.

This clone was observed once. The rearrangement links TRBV13 to TRBJ2-5; 8 bases align to TRBD1. Germline CDR1 reads PRHDT; CDR2 reads FYEKMQ (reference sequence). The trim removed 0 bases at V and 3 bases at J, leaving 18 bases unmatched. CDR3 length equals 20 residues. Here the CDR3 DNA reads TGTGCCAGCAGCTTAGGCCCGGGAGTAGGGAACAGGGGGACCGAAGAGACCCAGTACTTC. Translation: CASSLGPGVGNRGTEETQYF.

This chain links TRBV6-1 with TRBJ1-1; D may be TRBD1 (6 bases). The germline gives CDR1 MNHNS, CDR2 SASEGT. The CDR3 has 14 residues. The V end was cut by 11 bases, the J end by 11 bases, with 27 bases between. The CDR3: CAGSPKPTGNVAFF. The CDR3 DNA is TGTGCCGGGTCCCCCAAACCAACAGGGAATGTTGCTTTCTTT.

The V call is TRBV28, the J call TRBJ1-1; 8 bases fit TRBD1. This CDR3 region has 17 residues. CDR1 MDHEN and CDR2 SYDVKM come from the germline V gene. Losses at the gene ends were 4 bases for V and 0 bases for J; bases not matched to a gene: 10. The CDR3 nucleotides read TGTGCCAGCAGTTCCCCACCTCCGGGACAGGTGAACACTGAAGCTTTCTTT. Translated: CASSSPPPGQVNTEAFF.

The V gene is TRBV7-9, the J gene TRBJ2-7; unclear D gene. V lost 5 bases and J lost 5, with 16 bases in between. CDR1 SEHNR and CDR2 FQNEAQ come from the germline V gene (reference sequence). This CDR3 contains 14 residues. The CDR3 DNA sequence: TGTGCCAGCAGCCTAGATGAACTCACGGACGAGCAGTACTTC. Its protein is CASSLDELTDEQYF.

The chain has TRBV7-2 and TRBJ2-1; 10 nucleotides line up with TRBD2. Trimming at V came to 4 bases and at J to 9 bases, leaving 12 bases not matched to a gene. This CDR3 is 16 amino acids long. CDR1 and CDR2 from the germline V gene are SGHTA and FQGNSA. CDR3 DNA sequence: TGTGCCAGCAGCTGGGCGTCGGTAGCGGGGGGTGGTGAGCAGTTCTTC. It codes for CASSWASVAGGGEQFF. Based on the CDR3 plus reference TRBV7-2 and TRBJ2-1, the full variable domain is GAGVSQSPSNKVTEKGKDVELRCDPISGHTALYWYRQSLGQGLEFLIYFQGNSAPDKSGLPSDRFSAERTGGSVSTLTIQRTQQEDSAVYLCASSWASVAGGGEQFFGPGTRLTVL.

J is TRBJ2-3 and V is TRBV2; D might be TRBD2 (5 bases). With 8 bases removed from V and 6 bases from J, the gap between germline ends came to 18 bases. Per the germline V gene, CDR1 is SNHLY and CDR2 is FYNNEI. This CDR3 comprises 14 residues. The CDR3 loop reads CASCADRTDDTQYF. CDR3 nucleotide sequence: TGTGCCAGCTGTGCTGATAGGACTGACGATACGCAGTATTTT. Drawing the rest from reference TRBV2 and TRBJ2-3, the complete variable domain is EPEVTQTPSHQVTQMGQEVILRCVPISNHLYFYWYRQILGQKVEFLVSFYNNEISEKSEIFDDQFSVERPDGSNFTLKIRSTKLEDSAMYFCASCADRTDDTQYFGPGTRLTVL.

V is TRBV7-9 and J is TRBJ1-5; the match to TRBD1 covers 8 bases. This CDR3 is built from 19 residues. Trimming removed 3 bases from V and 0 bases from J; junction bases left unmatched: 13. Germline-derived CDR1 and CDR2 are SEHNR and FQNEAQ (reference sequence). In nucleotides, the CDR3 is TGTGCCAGCAGCTTCCAGACAGGGGCCGCGGAGTATAGCAATCAGCCCCAGCATTTT. The encoded protein is CASSFQTGAAEYSNQPQHF.

This chain connects TRBV4-1 to TRBJ2-7; TRBD1 matches at 8 bases. Trimming removed 6 bases from V and 2 bases from J; junction bases left unmatched: 6. The germline CDR1 and CDR2 sequences are MGHRA and YSYEKL. The CDR3 sequence is 14 residues long. The DNA for the CDR3 is TGCGCCAGCAGAGCCTGGACAGGGACCTACGAGCAGTACTTC. The encoded protein is CASRAWTGTYEQYF.